These 7 T cell receptor beta chains originate from one sample sequenced in a study of blood T cell repertoires in COVID-19 (TCRdb year 2020). The library was built by means of the immunoSEQ multiplex PCR assay. Sourced from immuneACCESS, this table was stored by TCRdb with only in-frame sequences that have V and J called. A share of the clones is absent; for the studies checked, an unresolved V gene accounts for under half, and the remainder has no known explanation. The sample table shows about 180,000 clones, and approximately 87% are seen once. Together, the top ten hold under 25% of the sample. Specimen: peripheral blood. Every receptor here comes from a man between 65 and 80 years old with active or convalescent COVID-19.

V is TRBV4-1 and J is TRBJ1-3; the D is unclear. V was trimmed by 4 bases and J by 0 bases, leaving 10 bases between them. CDR1 MGHRA and CDR2 YSYEKL come from the germline V gene. The CDR3 consists of 15 residues. CDR3 in DNA: TGCGCCAGCAGCCCCCGGGTCCACTCTGGAAACACCATATATTTT. It encodes CASSPRVHSGNTIYF.

The chain links TRBV5-1 to TRBJ2-1, with D possibly matching TRBD2 (7 bases). CDR1 and CDR2 (germline): SGHRS, YFSETQ. Between the trimmed V and J ends, which lost 3 bases and 5 bases, there was a span of 12 bases. CDR3 length: 14 amino acids. The CDR3 region is CASSWGGQNNEQFF. The CDR3 coding sequence is TGCGCCAGCAGCTGGGGGGGCCAGAACAATGAGCAGTTCTTC.

This chain links TRBV11-2 with TRBJ1-1; possibly TRBD1 for D (5 bases). V lost 2 bases to trimming and J lost 2 bases, with 24 bases between them. The CDR3 covers 19 residues. From germline, CDR1 is SGHAT and CDR2 FQNNGV. In nucleotides, the CDR3 is TGTGCCAGCAGCTTAAGGCCCGGGCGGGGCACACCTCTAAACACTGAAGCTTTCTTT. Translation gives CASSLRPGRGTPLNTEAFF.

The chain uses TRBV4-1 and TRBJ2-2, with 9 positions matching TRBD1. The trim removed 4 bases at V and 5 bases at J, leaving 11 bases unmatched. Per germline, CDR1 MGHRA and CDR2 YSYEKL. The CDR3 is 17 amino acids. In DNA, the CDR3 is TGCGCCAGCAGCCCTGGGACAGGGAGGTGGAGAACCGGGGAGCTGTTTTTT. This sequence encodes CASSPGTGRWRTGELFF.

J is TRBJ1-6 and V is TRBV28; D possibly corresponds to TRBD1 (6 bases). The ends were cut back, 11 bases at V and 4 bases at J, with 9 bases in the middle. CDR1 is MDHEN and CDR2 is SYDVKM in the germline V gene. CDR3 length equals 12 residues. The CDR3 DNA sequence: TGTGCCGAAGGGGGTTATAATTCACCCCTCCACTTT. Residues: CAEGGYNSPLHF.

The chain uses TRBV24-1 and TRBJ2-1, with 8 bases matching TRBD2. This CDR3 is built from 16 residues. Germline assignment: CDR1 KGHDR and CDR2 SFDVKD. V was pared by 2 bases and J by 4 bases, with 6 bases of the junction left unmatched. CDR3 loop: CATSDSSGSRYNEQFF. The CDR3 DNA reads TGTGCCACCAGTGATTCGAGCGGGAGTAGGTACAATGAGCAGTTCTTC.

The chain is built from TRBV12-5 and TRBJ1-1, with 7 bases fitting TRBD1. CDR3 length: 13 amino acids. V dropped 6 bases and J dropped 7; count of bases not matched to a gene: 8. Germline-derived CDR1 and CDR2 are LGHNT and FRNRAP. The CDR3 region is CASGQGGDSEAFF. The CDR3 DNA is TGTGCTAGTGGACAGGGCGGGGACAGTGAAGCTTTCTTT.